The 19 T cell receptor beta chains given below trace back to one sample, sequenced in a study of T cells in Graves' hyperthyroidism and ophthalmopathy. What was amplified from RNA transcripts were TCR beta CDR3 regions. TCR CDR3 underwent first-round RT-PCR with the HTBI primer set. TCRdb called the multiplex PCR reads again in MiXCR, with one record for every CDR3 protein. This sample has approximately 430,000 distinct CDR3 sequences, with approximately 14% found just once. The material sequenced was blood. The source of these receptors is a woman younger than 30 with Graves' hyperthyroidism.

This clonotype has a count of ten or more. V is TRBV2 and J is TRBJ2-1, with 9 bases matching TRBD1. With 5 bases clipped from V and 8 bases from J, the junction kept 4 bases outside the gene matches. The CDR3 runs to 13 residues. The germline V gene encodes CDR1 SNHLY and CDR2 FYNNEI. The CDR3: CASSPTGGHEQFF. The CDR3 coding sequence is TGTGCCAGCAGTCCGACAGGGGGACATGAGCAGTTCTTC.

Ten or more counts support this clonotype. The rearrangement joins TRBV7-2 to TRBJ2-1; D uncertain. V was trimmed by 1 base and J by 2 bases, leaving 9 bases between them. Per germline, CDR1 SGHTA and CDR2 FQGNSA. The CDR3 is made up of 15 amino acids. The CDR3 sequence is CASSLDWATYNEQFF. The CDR3 bases are TGTGCCAGCAGCTTAGATTGGGCGACCTACAATGAGCAGTTCTTC.

Many counts were recorded for this clonotype. A single base separates this from a much larger clone, so it may be a read error. This chain links TRBV7-2 with TRBJ2-3; D is possibly TRBD1 (6 bases). Germline lookup yields CDR1 SGHTA and CDR2 FQGNSA. The CDR3 length is 15 residues. Trimming took 4 bases from V and 6 from J, leaving 17 bases between them. CDR3 nucleotides: TGTGCCAGCAGCTCCACAGGGAGTCGATTGGATACGCAGTATTTT. This gives the protein CASSSTGSRLDTQYF.

To note about this clonotype: Since the CDR3 does not end with the conserved phenylalanine or tryptophan, this likely comes from a read error. The genes are TRBV28 and TRBJ2-2, with a tentative D call TRBD1 (6 bases). Germline CDR1 and CDR2: MDHEN and SYDVKM. Trimming took 4 bases from V and 3 from J, leaving 18 bases between them. CDR3 length equals 17 residues. CDR3 residues: CASSSPHRALHTGELFY. CDR3 nucleotide sequence: TGTGCCAGCAGTTCACCCCACAGGGCCCTGCACACCGGGGAGCTGTTTTAT.

This clonotype was picked up many times. The chain has TRBV5-8 and TRBJ2-3, with 15 bases that match TRBD2. J was trimmed by 0 bases and V by 0 bases; bases with no gene match: 14. Germline CDR1 reads SGHTS; CDR2 reads YDEGEE. This CDR3 has 22 amino acids. CDR3 amino acids: CASSLAPNSGLAGGGSTDTQYF. CDR3 DNA: TGTGCCAGCAGCTTGGCCCCCAATTCGGGACTAGCGGGGGGCGGTAGCACAGATACGCAGTATTTT.

The J gene is TRBJ2-4, the V gene TRBV28, with D perhaps TRBD1 (5 bases). Per the germline V gene, CDR1 is MDHEN and CDR2 is SYDVKM. Trimming took off 6 bases at V and 0 bases at J, with 21 bases between the two ends. The CDR3 runs 18 residues. The CDR3 region is CASSYKPGNFLAKNIQYF. CDR3 DNA sequence: TGTGCCAGCAGCTATAAGCCAGGGAACTTCCTAGCCAAAAACATTCAGTACTTC.

The chain employs TRBV12-3 or TRBV12-4 and TRBJ1-6; 7 nucleotides agree with TRBD1. The CDR3 runs 16 residues. After removal of 6 bases from V and 9 bases from J, the junction contained 14 bases not matched to a gene. The CDR3 bases are TGTGCCAGCAGAGGCGACAGGGAGGGTCGGGTTTCACCCCTCCACTTT. It specifies CASRGDREGRVSPLHF.

The V and J genes are TRBV20-1 and TRBJ2-1; TRBD2 might be the D (6 bases). Trimming removed 6 bases from V and 5 bases from J, with 17 bases in between. Germline V gene data show CDR1 as DFQATT and CDR2 as SNEGSKA (reference sequence). The CDR3 has 14 amino acids. The CDR3 loop reads CSATGRRGNNEQFF. The DNA for the CDR3 is TGCAGTGCAACTGGGAGGCGGGGAAACAATGAGCAGTTCTTC.

This clonotype appeared many times. This chain joins TRBV28 and TRBJ1-2; D is perhaps TRBD1 (5 bases). Trimming removed 4 bases from V and 4 bases from J, with 10 bases in between. This CDR3 has 13 residues. Germline loops: CDR1 MDHEN, CDR2 SYDVKM. CDR3 sequence: CASSSGQGYGYTF. The CDR3 DNA follows: TGTGCCAGCAGTTCGGGTCAGGGCTATGGCTACACCTTC.

This clonotype appeared many times. The chain joins TRBV5-1 to TRBJ2-7; 9 bases are shared with TRBD1. In germline, CDR1 is SGHRS, CDR2 YFSETQ. This CDR3 is built from 16 residues. With 4 bases clipped from V and 6 bases from J, the junction kept 14 bases outside the gene matches. CDR3 residues: CASSRVPQGAFGEQYF. The DNA for the CDR3 is TGCGCCAGCAGCAGGGTCCCACAGGGGGCCTTCGGCGAGCAGTACTTC.

This clonotype was counted many times. The J gene is TRBJ2-3, the V gene TRBV20-1; 11 bases match TRBD1. The CDR3 spans 20 residues. V shed 0 bases, J shed 5 bases, and the junction held 19 bases outside the gene matches. The germline CDR1 and CDR2 sequences are DFQATT and SNEGSKA (reference sequence). The CDR3 loop reads CSARDRRRMEDRGRGDTQYF. The DNA of the CDR3 is TGCAGTGCTAGAGATAGGAGAAGGATGGAGGACAGGGGGCGCGGAGATACGCAGTATTTT.

This clonotype was observed a handful of times. The chain joins TRBV20-1 to TRBJ1-3; D is undetermined. This CDR3 contains 12 residues. CDR1 and CDR2 from the germline V gene are DFQATT and SNEGSKA (reference sequence). V lost 7 bases and J lost 0, with 7 bases in between. CDR3 sequence: CSVGLSGNTIYF. For the CDR3, the DNA is TGCAGTGTGGGCCTCTCTGGAAACACCATATATTTT.

The table lists this clonotype with many counts. The chain employs TRBV12-3 or TRBV12-4 and TRBJ2-7; possibly TRBD1 for D (6 bases). Between the trimmed V and J ends, which lost 3 bases and 7 bases, there was a span of 16 bases. The CDR3 covers 14 residues. CDR3 in amino acids: CASSLHRGRGEQYF. DNA of the CDR3: TGTGCCAGCAGTTTGCATAGGGGTAGGGGGGAGCAGTACTTC.

The table lists this clonotype with many counts. The chain couples TRBV30 to TRBJ2-1, with 8 bases lining up with TRBD1. Trimming removed 7 bases from V and 0 bases from J; junction bases left unmatched: 5. CDR1 GTSNPN and CDR2 SVGIG come from the germline V gene (reference sequence). The CDR3 is 14 amino acids. CDR3 residues: CASRGRSSYNEQFF. The CDR3 coding sequence is TGTGCCTCCAGGGGGCGAAGCTCCTACAATGAGCAGTTCTTC.

This clonotype was seen many times. This sequence joins TRBV12-3 or TRBV12-4 and TRBJ2-3; 10 bases are a match to TRBD2. This CDR3 is 16 amino acids long. Germline trimming cut 2 bases from V and 5 bases from J; bases unmatched to any gene: 7. The CDR3 DNA reads as TGTGCCAGCAGTTTATGGCTAGCGGGAGACTTAGATACGCAGTATTTT. This sequence encodes CASSLWLAGDLDTQYF.

This rearrangement joins TRBV24-1 to TRBJ2-1; the match to TRBD1 covers 7 bases. The CDR3 runs to 18 residues. Losses at the gene ends were 4 bases for V and 0 bases for J; bases not matched to a gene: 11. From germline, CDR1 is KGHDR and CDR2 SFDVKD. The CDR3 region is CATSEPSYRGSSYNEQFF. The CDR3 DNA reads as TGTGCCACCAGTGAGCCCTCCTACAGGGGAAGCTCCTACAATGAGCAGTTCTTC.

The V call is TRBV7-9, the J call TRBJ2-3, with 7 positions matching TRBD1. CDR3 length equals 15 residues. With V trimmed by 5 bases and J by 3 bases, 8 bases remained unmatched. Germline V gene lookup returns CDR1 SEHNR and CDR2 FQNEAQ (reference sequence). The CDR3 is CASSNRGPRTDTQYF. DNA of the CDR3: TGTGCCAGCAGCAACAGGGGCCCCAGGACAGATACGCAGTATTTT.

V is TRBV7-3 and J is TRBJ2-5; the D is unclear. Looked up from germline, CDR1 is SGHTA and CDR2 is FQGTGA. V lost 2 bases and J 2 bases, leaving 12 bases between the germline ends. This CDR3 spans 15 amino acids. The CDR3 DNA sequence: TGTGCCAGCAGCTTAGGCTCTGGGCTTCAAGAGACCCAGTACTTC. Translation gives CASSLGSGLQETQYF.

This clonotype was observed many times. The chain is built from TRBV6-2 or TRBV6-3 and TRBJ2-5; D remains ambiguous. There are 14 residues in the CDR3. From germline, CDR1 is MNHEY and CDR2 SVGEGT. Trimming cost V 4 bases and J 1 base, with 10 bases left between them. In DNA form, the CDR3 reads TGTGCCAGCAGTTCCTGGACGACCCAAGAGACCCAGTACTTC. Translation: CASSSWTTQETQYF.